Each of the 29 T cell receptor beta chains below was sequenced from the same sample in a study of response to subunit inactivated influenza vaccine. TCRdb re-derived calls from the RT-PCR reads in MiXCR, one entry per CDR3 protein. The sample has about 780,000 distinct CDR3 sequences, less than 20% seen once. The sequencing here drew on PBMCs from blood, taken roughly 5 days after vaccination. These receptors were obtained from a man in his fifties who received an inactivated influenza vaccine.

This clonotype was detected only a few times. The CDR3 nucleotides read TGTGCCAGCAGTGAATATATAACGGTTGGGGAGACCCAGTACTTC. Translating gives CASSEYITVGETQYF. The chain joins TRBV25-1 to TRBJ2-5, with unresolved D. CDR3 length equals 15 residues. CDR1 and CDR2 from the germline V gene are MGHDK and SYGVNS. V lost 0 bases to trimming and J lost 5 bases, with 13 bases between them.

DNA of the CDR3: TGTGCCAGCAGCTCCTGGGAGGCAACATTGAATGAGCAGTTCTTC. Translation: CASSSWEATLNEQFF. V usage is TRBV7-6 and J usage is TRBJ2-1; TRBD2 might be the D (6 bases). The CDR3 runs to 15 residues. Germline values: CDR1 SGHVS, CDR2 FNYEAQ. Trimming removed 4 bases from V and 7 bases from J, with 17 bases in between.

The J gene is TRBJ2-3, the V gene TRBV29-1, with D unclear. The CDR3 runs 13 residues. Trimming cost V 7 bases and J 0 bases, with 11 bases left between them. CDR1 SQVTM and CDR2 ANQGSEA come from the germline V gene. The CDR3 DNA reads TGCAGCGGGCGACGAGGCAGCACAGATACGCAGTATTTT. Translated: CSGRRGSTDTQYF.

V and J are TRBV12-3 or TRBV12-4 and TRBJ2-5, with D hard to call. V was trimmed by 5 bases and J by 4 bases, leaving 14 bases between them. The CDR3 is 14 residues long. Here the CDR3 DNA reads TGTGCCAGCAGTCCAGGTCTTTTTGTAGAGACCCAGTACTTC. This codes for CASSPGLFVETQYF.

The chain has TRBV15 and TRBJ2-1; 11 bases match TRBD1. The germline CDR1 and CDR2 sequences are LNHNV and YYDKDF (reference sequence). The CDR3 has 17 residues. V was pared by 0 bases and J by 6 bases, with 7 bases of the junction left unmatched. In DNA, the CDR3 is TGTGCCACCAGCAGAGAACGGCGCGGGACAGGGGGCAATGAGCAGTTCTTC. This gives the protein CATSRERRGTGGNEQFF.

This clonotype was observed a few times. This chain links TRBV10-3 with TRBJ1-1, with D possibly TRBD1 on 5 matching bases. The V gene lost 7 bases and the J gene lost 5 bases, with 17 bases spanning the gap. There are 14 residues in the CDR3. Germline CDR1 ENHRY, CDR2 SYGVKD. CDR3 nucleotides: TGTGCCATCAAGTCTACTCATGGGGGAACTGAAGCTTTCTTT. Translated, it gives CAIKSTHGGTEAFF.

The chain has TRBV6-1 and TRBJ1-1; TRBD1 is a possible D gene (5 bases). Trimming shortened V by 8 bases and J by 4 bases, and 14 bases separated the two germline ends. CDR1 and CDR2 (germline): MNHNS, SASEGT. This CDR3 has 13 amino acids. The CDR3 reads CASRQTPSTEAFF. In nucleotides, the CDR3 is TGTGCCAGCCGACAGACCCCGAGCACTGAAGCTTTCTTT.

The chain combines TRBV6-2 or TRBV6-3 with TRBJ2-7; 7 positions match TRBD1. The CDR3 is made up of 11 amino acids. J gave up 6 bases and V 10 bases, and 6 bases lay outside the gene matches. Looked up from germline, CDR1 is MNHEY and CDR2 is SVGEGT. As DNA, the CDR3 is TGTGCCAAAGAACAGGGGTGCGAGCAGTACTTC. It is translated as CAKEQGCEQYF.

V usage is TRBV12-3 or TRBV12-4 and J usage is TRBJ1-1; possibly TRBD1 for D (5 bases). Trimming cost V 3 bases and J 11 bases, with 13 bases left between them. The CDR3 extends over 12 amino acids. The CDR3 spells CASSFLGVKAFF. CDR3 sequence (DNA): TGTGCCAGCAGTTTCTTGGGGGTGAAGGCTTTCTTT.

This clonotype was seen once. J is TRBJ2-7 and V is TRBV11-3; possible D gene TRBD1, 5 bases. This CDR3 region has 13 residues. V dropped 5 bases and J dropped 6 bases, with 14 bases sitting between them. The V gene's germline CDR1 is SGHNT and CDR2 YENEEA. The CDR3 region is CASSTGHPSEQYF. The DNA of the CDR3 is TGTGCCAGCAGCACCGGACATCCATCCGAGCAGTACTTC.

This clonotype was counted only a few times. The genes are TRBV11-2 and TRBJ2-7; 8 bases map to TRBD1. The CDR3 is 15 residues long. V shed 5 bases and J 2 bases; nucleotides not matched to a gene: 8. CDR1 is SGHAT and CDR2 is FQNNGV in the germline V gene. The CDR3 sequence is CASSPRTGSPYEQYF. The CDR3 bases are TGTGCCAGCAGCCCTCGGACAGGGTCCCCCTACGAGCAGTACTTC.

V usage is TRBV4-1 and J usage is TRBJ1-5; D is unclear. Trimming removed 3 bases from V and 7 bases from J, with 16 bases in between. Per germline, CDR1 MGHRA and CDR2 YSYEKL. This CDR3 has 15 amino acids. The CDR3, as DNA: TGCGCCAGCAGCCAGACCGGGGAGCGTTTGCAGCCCCAGCATTTT. Translating it yields CASSQTGERLQPQHF.

This sequence joins TRBV20-1 and TRBJ2-1; TRBD2 matches at 8 bases. Trimming took 6 bases from V and 9 from J; bases not matched to a gene: 16. CDR1 is DFQATT, CDR2 SNEGSKA, per germline (reference sequence). The CDR3 has 15 amino acids. This chain's CDR3 is CSAIPPGLGDAEQFF. As DNA, the CDR3 is TGCAGTGCCATACCTCCGGGACTAGGAGATGCTGAGCAGTTCTTC.

The rearrangement links TRBV5-1 to TRBJ2-2; TRBD1 matches at 8 bases. J was trimmed by 6 bases and V by 0 bases; bases with no gene match: 16. The CDR3 covers 19 residues. CDR1 and CDR2 (germline): SGHRS, YFSETQ. CDR3 loop: CASSLGPPGQGGNAGELFF. The CDR3 nucleotides are TGCGCCAGCAGCTTGGGTCCGCCCGGACAGGGCGGTAACGCCGGGGAGCTGTTTTTT.

The chain couples TRBV18 to TRBJ2-2; 9 positions agree with TRBD1. The ends lost 3 bases at V and 3 bases at J; junction bases unmatched: 5. This CDR3 has 16 residues. Germline V gives CDR1 KGHSH, CDR2 LQKENI. The CDR3 DNA reads TGTGCCAGCTCACCCCAACAGGGGGCGGACACCGGGGAGCTGTTTTTT. Translated, it gives CASSPQQGADTGELFF.

The sample holds a few counts of this clonotype. The chain links TRBV29-1 to TRBJ2-1, with a weak D call TRBD1 (5 bases). CDR1 and CDR2 from the germline V gene are SQVTM and ANQGSEA. V was clipped by 5 bases and J by 6 bases, with 11 bases between them. The CDR3 runs to 12 residues. The CDR3 loop is CSVSWTTNEQFF. The CDR3 coding sequence is TGCAGCGTTTCTTGGACAACCAATGAGCAGTTCTTC.

This clonotype was detected a few times. This chain links TRBV20-1 with TRBJ2-2; TRBD1 aligns across 9 bases. V gave up 3 bases and J gave up 1 base; unmatched junction bases: 3. CDR1 is DFQATT, CDR2 SNEGSKA, per germline (reference sequence). This CDR3 comprises 15 residues. The DNA for the CDR3 is TGCAGTGCTAGGGGGACAGGGTGGAACACCGGGGAGCTGTTTTTT. Its protein is CSARGTGWNTGELFF.

This chain connects TRBV10-1 to TRBJ2-2; 9 positions agree with TRBD1. The V gene's germline CDR1 is WNHNN and CDR2 SYGVQD (reference sequence). The CDR3 sequence is 17 residues long. Trimming removed 4 bases from V and 4 bases from J; junction bases left unmatched: 10. This CDR3 is CASSAVRQGVTTGELFF. CDR3 nucleotide sequence: TGCGCCAGCAGTGCAGTACGACAGGGGGTTACCACCGGGGAGCTGTTTTTT.

This chain joins TRBV20-1 and TRBJ2-7; 7 bases match TRBD2. CDR3 length: 14 residues. With V trimmed by 3 bases and J by 3 bases, 8 bases remained unmatched. The V gene's germline CDR1 is DFQATT and CDR2 SNEGSKA (reference sequence). In DNA, the CDR3 is TGCAGTGCTAGTAGGCCGGGAGGAAGCTACGAGCAGTACTTC. The encoded protein is CSASRPGGSYEQYF.

The genes are TRBV10-3 and TRBJ1-1; weak D call: TRBD1 (5 bases). Trimming removed 11 bases at V and 3 bases at J, with 16 bases between. Germline values: CDR1 ENHRY, CDR2 SYGVKD. The CDR3 is made up of 13 amino acids. CDR3 residues: CASGASPDTEAFF. DNA of the CDR3: TGTGCCTCCGGGGCCAGTCCGGACACTGAAGCTTTCTTT.

In this sample, this clonotype turned up a few times. V gene TRBV20-1 combines with J gene TRBJ2-3, with D possibly TRBD2 on 6 matching bases. The germline V gene encodes CDR1 DFQATT and CDR2 SNEGSKA (reference sequence). The V gene lost 5 bases and the J gene lost 2 bases, with 14 bases spanning the gap. This CDR3 has 14 amino acids. CDR3 coding DNA: TGCAGTGCTTCCGGGACTTTACACACAGATACGCAGTATTTT. This encodes CSASGTLHTDTQYF.

The rearrangement joins TRBV5-1 to TRBJ2-5; D unresolved. The V end was cut by 0 bases, the J end by 2 bases, with 14 bases between. The CDR3 has 16 residues. Germline values: CDR1 SGHRS, CDR2 YFSETQ. In DNA form, the CDR3 reads TGCGCCAGCAGCTTGGGCGCCGCAAACAGTCAAGAGACCCAGTACTTC. Translating gives CASSLGAANSQETQYF.

This clonotype was counted only a few times. The genes are TRBV20-1 and TRBJ1-1, with D possibly being TRBD1 (5 bases). The CDR3 covers 12 residues. Deletions cut 0 bases from V and 8 bases from J, with 10 bases between. Looked up from germline, CDR1 is DFQATT and CDR2 is SNEGSKA (reference sequence). The CDR3 DNA follows: TGCAGTGCTAGAGATACAGGTCTGGAAGCTTTCTTT. Translating gives CSARDTGLEAFF.

This clonotype was detected only a few times. The CDR3 reads CASSRGQSFYEQYF. CDR3 sequence (DNA): TGTGCCAGCTCCCGGGGACAGAGTTTCTACGAGCAGTACTTC. The rearrangement joins TRBV18 to TRBJ2-7, with 7 bases lining up with TRBD1. The CDR3 covers 14 residues. Germline V lookup: CDR1 KGHSH, CDR2 LQKENI. The V segment lost 6 bases and the J segment 3 bases; nucleotides outside the gene matches: 8. Combining the CDR3 with reference TRBV18 and TRBJ2-7 gives the whole variable domain NAGVMQNPRHLVRRRGQEARLRCSPMKGHSHVYWYRQLPEEGLKFMVYLQKENIIDESGMPKERFSAEFPKEGPSILRIQQVVRGDSAAYFCASSRGQSFYEQYFGPGTRLTVT.

CDR3 sequence (DNA): TGTGCCAGCACCTACGGCGTGAACACTGAAGCTTTCTTT. This sequence encodes CASTYGVNTEAFF. This chain uses TRBV2 with TRBJ1-1; D unresolved. Germline assignment: CDR1 SNHLY and CDR2 FYNNEI. Trimming stripped 7 bases from V and 0 bases from J, with 9 bases between. This CDR3 is built from 13 residues.

This clonotype was observed a handful of times. In nucleotides, the CDR3 is TGTGCCAGCAGCCAAGTTGCGGGATACACCGGGGAGCTGTTTTTT. Translating gives CASSQVAGYTGELFF. The chain is built from TRBV3-1 and TRBJ2-2; possible D gene TRBD2, 6 bases. This CDR3 has 15 amino acids. Germline-derived CDR1 and CDR2 are LGHDT and YNNKEL (reference sequence). Trimming took off 1 base at V and 3 bases at J, with 9 bases between the two ends.

This clonotype was observed a handful of times. V gene TRBV27 combines with J gene TRBJ1-2, with D hard to call. Germline V CDR1 and CDR2: MNHEY, SMNVEV (reference sequence). The V gene lost 8 bases and the J gene lost 5 bases, with 12 bases spanning the gap. CDR3 length: 12 amino acids. CDR3 region: CASLNPPYGYTF. DNA for the CDR3: TGTGCCAGCTTGAACCCCCCGTATGGCTACACCTTC.

This chain links TRBV3-1 with TRBJ2-3; 12 bases are a match to TRBD2. V shed 2 bases, J shed 8 bases, and the junction held 8 bases outside the gene matches. Germline assignment: CDR1 LGHDT and CDR2 YNNKEL (reference sequence). The CDR3 covers 16 residues. CDR3 sequence reads: CASSQLAGGPGGTQYF. The CDR3 DNA follows: TGTGCCAGCAGCCAACTAGCGGGGGGGCCTGGCGGTACGCAGTATTTT.

The chain employs TRBV4-1 and TRBJ2-1, with D perhaps TRBD2 (6 bases). In germline, CDR1 is MGHRA, CDR2 YSYEKL. Trimming removed 1 base at V and 3 bases at J, with 10 bases between. The length of the CDR3 is 15 residues. CDR3 nucleotide sequence: TGCGCCAGCAGCCAAGTAACTAGCTACTACAATGAGCAGTTCTTC. Its translation: CASSQVTSYYNEQFF.